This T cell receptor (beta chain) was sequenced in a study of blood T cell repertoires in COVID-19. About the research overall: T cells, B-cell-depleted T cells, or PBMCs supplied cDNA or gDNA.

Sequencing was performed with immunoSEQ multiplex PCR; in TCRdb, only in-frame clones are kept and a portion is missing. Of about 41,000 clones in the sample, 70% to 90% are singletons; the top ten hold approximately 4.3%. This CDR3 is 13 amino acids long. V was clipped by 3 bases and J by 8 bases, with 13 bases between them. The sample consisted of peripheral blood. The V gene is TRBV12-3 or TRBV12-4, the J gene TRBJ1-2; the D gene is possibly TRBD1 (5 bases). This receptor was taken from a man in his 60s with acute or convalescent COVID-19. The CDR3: CASSFARVEGYTF. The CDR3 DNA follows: TGTGCCAGCAGTTTTGCCAGGGTTGAGGGCTACACCTTC.